A single T cell receptor (beta chain) is shown here with its context. The antigen remains undetermined. Germline CDR1 SGHTA, CDR2 FQGNSA. Trimming cost V 3 bases and J 3 bases; bases outside gene matches: 4. The length of the CDR3 is 14 residues. The PCR used 60 Vbeta and 13 Jbeta primers. Using immunoSEQ multiplex PCR, the repertoire was profiled, and TCRdb retains in-frame clones only, with some absent. Of 150,000 to 200,000 clones in the sample, around 65% are singletons; the top ten hold around 3%. This sample was included in a study of cytomegalovirus exposure and HLA in healthy donors. Whole-study findings and limits: The study recorded about 150 TCR beta chains that were cytomegalovirus-associated.

The source of this sequence is a woman in her thirties or forties in good health and CMV-seropositive. V is TRBV7-2 and J is TRBJ1-1; TRBD1 matches 7 bases. Sequencing was performed on PBMCs. CDR3 in amino acids: CASSFGTEDTEAFF. The CDR3 nucleotides are TGTGCCAGCAGCTTTGGGACAGAGGACACTGAAGCTTTCTTT.